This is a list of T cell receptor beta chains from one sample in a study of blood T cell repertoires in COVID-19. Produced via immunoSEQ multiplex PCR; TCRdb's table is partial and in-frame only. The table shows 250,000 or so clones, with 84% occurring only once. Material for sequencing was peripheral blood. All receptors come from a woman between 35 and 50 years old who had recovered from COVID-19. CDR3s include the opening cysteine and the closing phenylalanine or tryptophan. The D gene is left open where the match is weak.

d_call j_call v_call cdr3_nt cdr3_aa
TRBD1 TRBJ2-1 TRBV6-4 TGTGCCAGCAGTCAGGGGGACAGTACAGGTGAGCAGTTCTTC CASSQGDSTGEQFF
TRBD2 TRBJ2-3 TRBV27 TGTGCCAGCAGTTTCGGCGGGGGGATCGGAGATACGCAGTATTTT CASSFGGGIGDTQYF
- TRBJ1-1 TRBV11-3 TGTGCCAGCAGCTTAGAGAGAAACACTGAAGCTTTCTTT CASSLERNTEAFF
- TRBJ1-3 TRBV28 TGTGCCAGCAGCCGGACTTTGGGAAACACCATATATTTT CASSRTLGNTIYF
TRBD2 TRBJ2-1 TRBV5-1 TGCGCCAGCAGCTTTAGCGGGGGAATTGAGTTCTTC CASSFSGGIEFF
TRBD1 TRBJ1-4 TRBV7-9 TGTGCCAGCAGCCGCGGACAGGCTACAACTAATGAAAAACTGTTTTTT CASSRGQATTNEKLFF
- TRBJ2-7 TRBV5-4 TGTGCCAGCAGTTACGGGGGGCGAGAGCAGTACTTC CASSYGGREQYF
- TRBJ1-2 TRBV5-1 TGCGCCAGCAGCTTGTCAGGGAACGCTAACTATGGCTACACCTTC CASSLSGNANYGYTF
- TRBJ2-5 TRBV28 TGTGCCAGCGAGGGGCTCAGGGGTGTGGACTTC CASEGLRGVDF
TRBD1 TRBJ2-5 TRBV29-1 TGCAGCGTTGGGTGGGACAGGGGACGGGAGACCCAGTACTTC CSVGWDRGRETQYF
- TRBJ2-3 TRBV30 TGTGCCTGGAGAACTCATTTTAGCACAGATACGCAGTATTTT CAWRTHFSTDTQYF
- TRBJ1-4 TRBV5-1 TGCGCCAGCAGTCTTGACACCCATAATGAAAAACTGTTTTTT CASSLDTHNEKLFF
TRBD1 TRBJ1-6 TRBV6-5 TGTGCCAGCAGACCCCGACAGGGACTCTCACCCCTCCACTTT CASRPRQGLSPLHF
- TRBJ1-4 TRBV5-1 TGCGCCAGCCGGCAGGGTTCAACTAATGAAAAACTGTTTTTT CASRQGSTNEKLFF
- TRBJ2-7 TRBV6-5 TGTGCCAGCAGTTACTCGTGGAGGGAATCGTCCTACGAGCAGTACTTC CASSYSWRESSYEQYF